The rows below give T cell receptor beta chains drawn from one sample of a study of blood T cell repertoires in COVID-19. Clones were sequenced by immunoSEQ multiplex PCR, and TCRdb holds only the in-frame ones, with some missing. The data contain under 350,000 clones, around 89% of them seen just once; the ten biggest clones take up about 4.2%. Sequenced sample: peripheral blood. The source of these receptors is a middle-aged man with acute or convalescent COVID-19. Both conserved end residues are part of each CDR3. A D gene is named only where the DNA matches it firmly. A row's size may be missing; if present it is once, few, many or a size class.

CDR3: CASSLTGGSYNEQFF
DNA: TGTGCCAGCAGCTTAACGGGGGGAAGTTACAATGAGCAGTTCTTC
D: TRBD2
size: -
V: TRBV7-6
J: TRBJ2-1

CDR3: CASSFTSGGAEDTQYF
DNA: TGTGCCAGCAGCTTTACTAGCGGGGGGGCCGAAGATACGCAGTATTTT
D: TRBD2
size: -
V: TRBV5-4
J: TRBJ2-3

CDR3: CASSSDSYNEQFF
DNA: TGTGCCAGCAGCTCGGACAGTTACAATGAGCAGTTCTTC
D: -
size: -
V: TRBV7-2
J: TRBJ2-1

CDR3: CASSLQWTEAFF
DNA: TGTGCCAGCAGTTTACAGTGGACTGAAGCTTTCTTT
D: -
size: -
V: TRBV7-2
J: TRBJ1-1

CDR3: CATRGNQGGTDTQYF
DNA: TGTGCCACCCGTGGGAACCAGGGCGGCACAGATACGCAGTATTTT
D: -
size: -
V: TRBV24-1
J: TRBJ2-3

CDR3: CASSYSIGGVGEAFF
DNA: TGTGCCAGCAGTTACTCGATAGGAGGGGTCGGTGAAGCTTTCTTT
D: -
size: -
V: TRBV6-5
J: TRBJ1-1

CDR3: CASSIQGINSPLHF
DNA: TGTGCCAGCTCCATACAGGGGATTAATTCACCCCTCCACTTT
D: TRBD1
size: few
V: TRBV18
J: TRBJ1-6

CDR3: CASSPTGQGTEAFF
DNA: TGTGCCAGTAGTCCCACCGGACAGGGAACTGAAGCTTTCTTT
D: TRBD1
size: -
V: TRBV19
J: TRBJ1-1

CDR3: CASSSLGQGYGYTF
DNA: TGTGCCAGTAGTTCTCTGGGACAGGGGTATGGCTACACCTTC
D: TRBD1
size: -
V: TRBV19
J: TRBJ1-2

CDR3: CSVEGGLMNTEAFF
DNA: TGCAGCGTGGAGGGAGGGCTCATGAACACTGAAGCTTTCTTT
D: -
size: -
V: TRBV29-1
J: TRBJ1-1

CDR3: CASSLDGTGDEAFF
DNA: TGTGCCAGCAGCTTAGATGGGACAGGGGACGAAGCTTTCTTT
D: TRBD1
size: -
V: TRBV7-9
J: TRBJ1-1

CDR3: CASSLEGLLAGAARYNEQFF
DNA: TGTGCCAGCAGCTTAGAGGGCTTACTAGCGGGGGCCGCTCGGTACAATGAGCAGTTCTTC
D: TRBD2
size: -
V: TRBV13
J: TRBJ2-1

CDR3: CASSLRTSNEQFF
DNA: TGCGCCAGCAGCTTGAGGACTAGCAATGAGCAGTTCTTC
D: TRBD2
size: -
V: TRBV5-1
J: TRBJ2-1

CDR3: CASRTGGYSPLHF
DNA: TGTGCCAGTAGGACAGGGGGGTACTCACCCCTCCACTTT
D: TRBD1
size: -
V: TRBV19
J: TRBJ1-6

CDR3: CASSRGGTEAFF
DNA: TGTGCCAGCAGCCGGGGGGGAACTGAAGCTTTCTTT
D: -
size: -
V: TRBV5-6
J: TRBJ1-1

CDR3: CASSKTGGIYGYTF
DNA: TGTGCCAGCAGCAAGACAGGGGGAATTTATGGCTACACTTTC
D: TRBD1
size: -
V: TRBV11-2
J: TRBJ1-2

CDR3: CAGGQAHNSPLHF
DNA: TGTGCCGGCGGGCAGGCGCATAATTCACCCCTCCACTTT
D: -
size: -
V: TRBV2
J: TRBJ1-6

CDR3: CASGEQGGYGYTF
DNA: TGTGCCAGCGGGGAGCAGGGAGGCTATGGCTACACCTTC
D: -
size: -
V: TRBV7-9
J: TRBJ1-2

CDR3: CASFPSGLVLTDTQYF
DNA: TGTGCCAGCTTTCCGTCGGGACTAGTTCTCACAGATACGCAGTATTTT
D: TRBD2
size: -
V: TRBV27
J: TRBJ2-3

CDR3: CASSLIGREVSPLHF
DNA: TGCGCCAGCAGCTTGATCGGCAGGGAAGTGTCTCCCCTCCACTTT
D: -
size: -
V: TRBV5-1
J: TRBJ1-6

CDR3: CASGTHIEQYF
DNA: TGTGCTAGTGGCACTCATATCGAGCAGTACTTC
D: -
size: -
V: TRBV12-5
J: TRBJ2-7

CDR3: CASKDRGFAGDEQYF
DNA: TGTGCCAGTAAGGACAGGGGTTTTGCCGGCGACGAGCAGTACTTC
D: TRBD1
size: -
V: TRBV19
J: TRBJ2-7

CDR3: CASSNRRLESKNIQYF
DNA: TGTGCCAGTAGTAATCGGCGCCTGGAGAGCAAAAACATTCAGTACTTC
D: -
size: -
V: TRBV19
J: TRBJ2-4

CDR3: CAWNRQTTNEKLFF
DNA: TGTGCCTGGAACCGACAGACAACTAATGAAAAACTGTTTTTT
D: -
size: once
V: TRBV30
J: TRBJ1-4

CDR3: CASSPQGSYGYTF
DNA: TGTGCCAGCAGCCCACAGGGGAGTTATGGCTACACCTTC
D: TRBD1
size: -
V: TRBV3-1/TRBV3-2
J: TRBJ1-2

CDR3: CASSHRGWGVMNTEAFF
DNA: TGTGCCAGCAGCCACAGGGGGTGGGGGGTGATGAACACTGAAGCTTTCTTT
D: TRBD1
size: -
V: TRBV5-4
J: TRBJ1-1

CDR3: CASSLVSVAGGLLNEQFF
DNA: TGTGCCAGCAGCTTAGTTTCGGTAGCGGGGGGGCTACTCAATGAGCAGTTCTTC
D: TRBD2
size: -
V: TRBV7-2
J: TRBJ2-1

CDR3: CATSGPTGGLGNTIYF
DNA: TGTGCCACCAGTGGTCCAACAGGGGGCCTTGGAAACACCATATATTTT
D: TRBD1
size: -
V: TRBV24-1
J: TRBJ1-3

CDR3: CASSLEQGAGVTEAFF
DNA: TGCGCCAGCAGCCTCGAACAGGGGGCGGGGGTCACTGAAGCTTTCTTT
D: TRBD1
size: -
V: TRBV4-1
J: TRBJ1-1

CDR3: CASSTRQGPNSPLHF
DNA: TGTGCCAGTAGTACGCGACAGGGCCCCAATTCACCCCTCCACTTT
D: TRBD1
size: few
V: TRBV19
J: TRBJ1-6

CDR3: CASTQGSYEQYF
DNA: TGTGCCAGTACCCAGGGGTCCTACGAGCAGTACTTC
D: -
size: -
V: TRBV2
J: TRBJ2-7

CDR3: CASSVSGQGAFGGTDTQYF
DNA: TGTGCCAGCAGCGTATCGGGACAGGGGGCGTTCGGGGGCACAGATACGCAGTATTTT
D: TRBD1
size: -
V: TRBV9
J: TRBJ2-3

CDR3: CASSGWEPGNQPQHF
DNA: TGTGCCAGTAGCGGGTGGGAGCCGGGCAATCAGCCCCAGCATTTT
D: -
size: -
V: TRBV19
J: TRBJ1-5

CDR3: CASRDRGPGANVLTF
DNA: TGTGCCAGTAGGGACAGGGGGCCTGGGGCCAACGTCCTGACTTTC
D: TRBD1
size: -
V: TRBV19
J: TRBJ2-6

CDR3: CASSPFGGGLEDTQYF
DNA: TGTGCCAGCAGCCCCTTTGGCGGGGGCCTAGAAGATACGCAGTATTTT
D: -
size: -
V: TRBV9
J: TRBJ2-3

CDR3: CASSLGQDSYNEQFF
DNA: TGTGCCAGCAGCTTGGGACAGGACTCCTACAATGAGCAGTTCTTC
D: -
size: few
V: TRBV5-5
J: TRBJ2-1

CDR3: CAWSGANQPQHF
DNA: TGTGCCTGGAGTGGGGCAAATCAGCCCCAGCATTTT
D: -
size: once
V: TRBV30
J: TRBJ1-5

CDR3: CASSLASSEAFF
DNA: TGTGCCAGCAGCTTGGCGTCTTCGGAAGCTTTCTTT
D: -
size: -
V: TRBV5-4
J: TRBJ1-1

CDR3: CASSLDGGTFAPQYF
DNA: TGTGCCAGCAGCTTGGACGGGGGTACCTTCGCACCCCAGTACTTC
D: -
size: -
V: TRBV5-4
J: TRBJ2-7

CDR3: CASSEYSVGGALFF
DNA: TGTGCCAGCAGTGAATACAGTGTAGGGGGAGCACTGTTTTTT
D: -
size: -
V: TRBV2
J: TRBJ1-4

CDR3: CASSYSGQGHYGYTF
DNA: TGTGCCAGCAGTTACTCGGGACAGGGTCACTATGGCTACACCTTC
D: TRBD1
size: -
V: TRBV6-5
J: TRBJ1-2

CDR3: CASSPRGEKLFF
DNA: TGTGCCAGCAGTCCCAGAGGTGAAAAACTGTTTTTT
D: -
size: -
V: TRBV27
J: TRBJ1-4

CDR3: CASSLQVRRYTEAFF
DNA: TGTGCCAGCAGCTTACAGGTGAGGAGGTACACTGAAGCTTTCTTT
D: -
size: -
V: TRBV13
J: TRBJ1-1

CDR3: CASSLKQARYSGANVLTF
DNA: TGTGCCAGCAGCTTAAAGCAGGCTCGATACTCTGGGGCCAACGTCCTGACTTTC
D: -
size: -
V: TRBV5-5
J: TRBJ2-6

CDR3: CSAGTSGYTDTQYF
DNA: TGCAGCGCGGGGACTAGCGGGTACACAGATACGCAGTATTTT
D: TRBD2
size: -
V: TRBV29-1
J: TRBJ2-3

CDR3: CASRRQVSSYEQYF
DNA: TGTGCCAGCAGAAGACAGGTTAGCTCCTACGAGCAGTACTTC
D: -
size: -
V: TRBV6-6
J: TRBJ2-7

CDR3: CASSLVTGGPYNEQFF
DNA: TGCGCCAGCAGCTTGGTAACAGGGGGCCCCTACAATGAGCAGTTCTTC
D: TRBD1
size: once
V: TRBV5-1
J: TRBJ2-1

CDR3: CASSFTRNTEAFF
DNA: TGTGCCAGCAGCTTCACACGGAACACTGAAGCTTTCTTT
D: -
size: -
V: TRBV7-3
J: TRBJ1-1

CDR3: CASSSLQFPYEQYF
DNA: TGTGCCAGCAGCTCATTACAATTTCCCTACGAGCAGTACTTC
D: -
size: -
V: TRBV11-2
J: TRBJ2-7